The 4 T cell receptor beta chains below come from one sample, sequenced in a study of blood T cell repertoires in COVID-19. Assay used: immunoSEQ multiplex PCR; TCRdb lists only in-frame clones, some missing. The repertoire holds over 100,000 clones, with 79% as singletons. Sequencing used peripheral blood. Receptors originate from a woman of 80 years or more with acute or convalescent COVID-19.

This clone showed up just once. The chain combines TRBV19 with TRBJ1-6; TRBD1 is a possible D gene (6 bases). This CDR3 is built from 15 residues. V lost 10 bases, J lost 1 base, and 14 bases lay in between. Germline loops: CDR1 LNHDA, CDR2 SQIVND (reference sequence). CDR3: CATSNRDSYNSPLHF. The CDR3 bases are TGTGCCACAAGCAACAGGGATTCCTATAATTCACCCCTCCACTTT.

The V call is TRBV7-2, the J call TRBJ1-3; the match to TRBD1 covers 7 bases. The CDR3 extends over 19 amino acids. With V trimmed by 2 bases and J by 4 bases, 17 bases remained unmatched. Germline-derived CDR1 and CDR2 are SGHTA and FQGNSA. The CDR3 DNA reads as TGTGCCAGCAGCTTAAGGGTTGTAACAGGGGTTGGCGTCGGAAACACCATATATTTT. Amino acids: CASSLRVVTGVGVGNTIYF.

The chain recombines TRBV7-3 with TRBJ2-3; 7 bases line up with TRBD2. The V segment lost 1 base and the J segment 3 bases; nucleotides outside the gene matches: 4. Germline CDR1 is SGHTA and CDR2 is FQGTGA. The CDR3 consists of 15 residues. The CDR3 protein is CASSLSLAATDTQYF. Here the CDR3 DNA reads TGTGCCAGCAGCTTAAGTCTAGCGGCGACAGATACGCAGTATTTT.

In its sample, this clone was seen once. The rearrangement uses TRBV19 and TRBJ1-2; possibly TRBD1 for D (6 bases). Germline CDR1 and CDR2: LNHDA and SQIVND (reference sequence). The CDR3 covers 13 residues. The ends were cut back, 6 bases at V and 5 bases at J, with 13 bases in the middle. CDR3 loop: CASRRTAEYGYTF. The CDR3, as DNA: TGTGCCAGTAGAAGGACAGCCGAATATGGCTACACCTTC.